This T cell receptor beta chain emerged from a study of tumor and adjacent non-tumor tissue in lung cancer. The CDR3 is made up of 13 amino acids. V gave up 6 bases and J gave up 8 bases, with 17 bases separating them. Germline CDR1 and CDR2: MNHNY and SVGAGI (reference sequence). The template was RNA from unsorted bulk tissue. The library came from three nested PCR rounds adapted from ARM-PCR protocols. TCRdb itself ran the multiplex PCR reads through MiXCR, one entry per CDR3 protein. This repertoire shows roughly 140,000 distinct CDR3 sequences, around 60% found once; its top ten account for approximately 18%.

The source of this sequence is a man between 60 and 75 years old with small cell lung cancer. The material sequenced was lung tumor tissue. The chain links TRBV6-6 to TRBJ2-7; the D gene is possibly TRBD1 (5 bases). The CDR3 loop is CASSPQGAYQQYF. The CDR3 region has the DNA TGTGCCAGCAGCCCCCAAGGGGCGTATCAGCAGTACTTC.